Listed below are T cell receptor beta chains from one sample, sequenced in a study of blood T cell repertoires in COVID-19. The protocol was immunoSEQ multiplex PCR, while the TCRdb copy is restricted to in-frame clones and leaves out a portion. This sample has about 65,000 clones, with roughly 71% found just once. The sample taken for sequencing was peripheral blood. The origin of the receptors is a human donor in a cohort sampled during active COVID-19. Both conserved end residues are part of each CDR3. Fields, in order: V gene, D gene, J gene, clone size, CDR3 protein, CDR3 DNA. The D gene is left open where the match is weak. Size tells how often a clone was seen (once, few, many) or the class of an expanded clone, and some rows leave it out.

>TRBV2|TRBD1|TRBJ2-5|.
CASSEDGTVQETQYF
TGTGCCAGCAGTGAAGACGGGACAGTCCAAGAGACCCAGTACTTC
>TRBV3-1/TRBV3-2|.|TRBJ1-4|.
CASSQERGKGDNEKLFF
TGTGCCAGCAGCCAAGAAAGGGGAAAAGGGGATAATGAAAAACTGTTTTTT
>TRBV5-1|.|TRBJ2-3|.
CASYTGIADTQYF
TGCGCCAGTTATACAGGGATCGCAGATACGCAGTATTTT
>TRBV5-4|TRBD2|TRBJ2-7|.
CASSTRSGGSYEQYF
TGTGCCAGCAGCACTCGGAGCGGGGGGTCCTACGAGCAGTACTTC
>TRBV6-4|.|TRBJ1-6|.
CASSVENSYNSPLHF
TGTGCCAGCAGTGTGGAGAACTCCTATAATTCACCCCTCCACTTT
>TRBV28|TRBD1|TRBJ1-4|.
CASSTMGRAGGTEKLFF
TGTGCCAGCAGTACTATGGGGCGGGCAGGGGGGACTGAAAAACTGTTTTTT
>TRBV27|.|TRBJ2-3|.
CASSTGGIDTQYF
TGTGCCAGTAGTACAGGCGGGATAGATACGCAGTATTTT
>TRBV28|TRBD1|TRBJ2-7|.
CASSLRTGSEQYF
TGTGCCAGCAGTTTAAGGACAGGGAGCGAGCAGTACTTC
>TRBV2|TRBD1|TRBJ2-2|.
CASKMTTGWDTGELFF
TGTGCCAGCAAAATGACGACAGGGTGGGACACCGGGGAGCTGTTTTTT
>TRBV29-1|.|TRBJ1-2|.
CSAIAGGVDYGYTF
TGCAGCGCTATCGCGGGGGGAGTAGACTATGGCTACACCTTC
>TRBV7-9|TRBD1|TRBJ2-7|.
CASSLYPQGAREQYF
TGTGCCAGCAGCTTATATCCACAGGGGGCTAGGGAGCAGTACTTC
>TRBV25-1|TRBD1|TRBJ2-7|.
CASRPGQGSYEQYF
TGTGCCAGCCGCCCGGGACAGGGCTCCTACGAGCAGTACTTC
>TRBV6-6|TRBD2|TRBJ2-7|.
CASSYTSGRESEQYF
TGTGCCAGCAGTTACACTAGCGGGAGAGAAAGCGAGCAGTACTTC
>TRBV29-1|.|TRBJ1-1|.
CSADRGGGSTEAFF
TGCAGCGCTGACCGCGGGGGTGGGAGCACTGAAGCTTTCTTT
>TRBV6-2/TRBV6-3|.|TRBJ2-2|.
CASSLTGLHTGELFF
TGTGCCAGCAGTTTGACAGGTTTACACACCGGGGAGCTGTTTTTT
>TRBV6-6|TRBD1|TRBJ1-2|.
CASSWTGDGYTF
TGTGCCAGCAGTTGGACAGGGGATGGCTACACCTTC
>TRBV3-1/TRBV3-2|TRBD1|TRBJ1-6|few
CASSQAATGGYSPLHF
TGTGCCAGCAGCCAAGCGGCGACAGGGGGTTATTCACCCCTCCACTTT
>TRBV5-1|.|TRBJ1-1|many
CASSPSAGGNTEAFF
TGCGCCAGCAGCCCTAGCGCGGGGGGGAACACTGAAGCTTTCTTT
>TRBV6-6|TRBD2|TRBJ2-5|.
CASTLAGEETQYF
TGTGCCAGCACCCTAGCGGGGGAAGAGACCCAGTACTTC
>TRBV18|.|TRBJ1-5|.
CASSPITGYRIGGQPQHF
TGTGCCAGCTCACCAATTACAGGGTATAGAATAGGGGGTCAGCCCCAGCATTTT
>TRBV4-2|.|TRBJ1-2|few
CASSQDTGEYGYTF
TGTGCCAGCAGCCAAGATACCGGGGAGTATGGCTACACCTTC
>TRBV7-2|TRBD2|TRBJ2-1|.
CASSPIAGGFYNEQFF
TGTGCCAGCAGCCCCATAGCGGGGGGTTTCTACAATGAGCAGTTCTTC
>TRBV28|TRBD1|TRBJ2-1|once
CASSTLTPDRGNEQFF
TGTGCCAGCAGTACACTTACCCCGGACAGGGGCAATGAGCAGTTCTTC
>TRBV7-9|.|TRBJ2-7|.
CASSAPEDGSYEQYF
TGTGCCAGCAGCGCTCCGGAGGACGGTTCCTACGAGCAGTACTTC
>TRBV28|.|TRBJ2-1|.
CASIGGFSSYNEQFF
TGTGCCAGCATTGGGGGGTTTAGCTCCTACAATGAGCAGTTCTTC
>TRBV29-1|.|TRBJ1-1|few
CSVGAFSTEAFF
TGCAGCGTGGGGGCGTTTAGCACTGAAGCTTTCTTT
>TRBV6-5|.|TRBJ2-1|.
CASGKIPRDNEQFF
TGTGCCAGTGGAAAGATCCCACGGGACAATGAGCAGTTCTTC
>TRBV6-5|.|TRBJ1-2|.
CASSYSAVNYGYTF
TGTGCCAGCAGTTACTCAGCGGTTAACTATGGCTACACCTTC
>TRBV6-2/TRBV6-3|.|TRBJ2-1|.
CASSPGGLEQFF
TGTGCCAGCAGTCCCGGGGGGCTTGAGCAGTTCTTC
>TRBV13|TRBD1|TRBJ1-3|.
CASSLGPGQGYFGSGNTIYF
TGTGCCAGCAGCTTAGGTCCGGGACAGGGGTATTTCGGGTCTGGAAACACCATATATTTT
>TRBV6-1|.|TRBJ1-5|.
CASSEGTVNQPQHF
TGTGCCAGCAGTGAAGGTACAGTGAATCAGCCCCAGCATTTT
>TRBV6-5|.|TRBJ2-3|.
CASSYGEGRSTQYF
TGTGCCAGCAGTTACGGTGAGGGCCGGAGTACGCAGTATTTT
>TRBV6-6|.|TRBJ1-2|.
CASSYSNGSPYGYTF
TGTGCCAGCAGTTACTCGAATGGGAGCCCCTATGGCTACACCTTC
>TRBV11-2|TRBD2|TRBJ2-1|once
CASNAGWTSGGYNEQFF
TGTGCCAGCAACGCCGGATGGACTAGCGGGGGATACAATGAGCAGTTCTTC
>TRBV3-1/TRBV3-2|.|TRBJ1-2|few
CASSQEDSPPYGYTF
TGTGCCAGCAGCCAAGAAGACTCCCCTCCCTATGGCTACACCTTC
>TRBV5-5|TRBD1|TRBJ2-1|.
CASSAGQGPGSYNEQFF
TGTGCCAGCAGCGCCGGACAGGGCCCGGGCTCCTACAATGAGCAGTTCTTC
>TRBV9|.|TRBJ2-2|.
CASSVGGGTGELFF
TGTGCCAGCAGCGTAGGTGGAGGGACCGGGGAGCTGTTTTTT
>TRBV2|.|TRBJ2-7|many
CASSEGGGTPYEQYF
TGTGCCAGCAGTGAGGGAGGGGGAACCCCCTACGAGCAGTACTTC
>TRBV11-2|.|TRBJ1-5|.
CASSLGPQSNQPQHF
TGTGCCAGCAGCTTAGGTCCCCAGAGCAATCAGCCCCAGCATTTT
>TRBV18|.|TRBJ2-1|once
CASSPVVEQQFF
TGTGCCAGCTCACCTGTAGTTGAGCAGCAGTTCTTC
>TRBV6-1|TRBD1|TRBJ1-6|few
CASSSDRARSPLHF
TGTGCCAGCAGTTCGGACAGGGCTCGTTCACCCCTCCACTTT
>TRBV3-1/TRBV3-2|TRBD1|TRBJ1-5|few
CASSRGQGNQPQHF
TGTGCCAGCAGCAGAGGACAGGGAAATCAGCCCCAGCATTTT
>TRBV19|.|TRBJ1-1|.
CASSIGRQKGTEAFF
TGTGCCAGTAGTATAGGGAGGCAGAAGGGCACTGAAGCTTTCTTT
>TRBV28|TRBD1|TRBJ1-2|.
CASSFGARGQNGYTF
TGTGCCAGCAGTTTCGGTGCCAGGGGGCAGAATGGCTACACCTTC
>TRBV12-5|.|TRBJ2-1|.
CASGGVGHNEQFF
TGTGCTAGTGGTGGGGTGGGGCACAATGAGCAGTTCTTC
>TRBV19|TRBD1|TRBJ1-2|once
CASTDRGHYGYTF
TGTGCCAGTACGGACAGGGGGCACTATGGCTACACCTTC
>TRBV9|TRBD1|TRBJ1-2|.
CASSGRDRGQSGYTF
TGTGCCAGCAGCGGCCGGGACAGGGGTCAAAGTGGCTACACCTTC
>TRBV3-1/TRBV3-2|.|TRBJ1-1|few
CASSLRGSTNTEAFF
TGTGCCAGCAGCCTCAGGGGATCCACGAACACTGAAGCTTTCTTT
>TRBV12-3/TRBV12-4|.|TRBJ1-2|.
CASQGTNYGYTF
TGTGCCAGCCAGGGCACTAACTATGGCTACACCTTC
>TRBV5-1|TRBD1|TRBJ2-7|.
CASSLVGQGYEQYF
TGCGCCAGCAGCTTGGTGGGACAGGGTTACGAGCAGTACTTC
>TRBV9|TRBD2|TRBJ2-3|.
CASSVGPSGSSDTQYF
TGTGCCAGCAGCGTCGGGCCTAGCGGGAGTTCAGATACGCAGTATTTT
>TRBV7-9|TRBD2|TRBJ2-7|.
CASSLALTSGGGEQYF
TGTGCCAGCAGCTTAGCCCTGACTAGCGGGGGTGGGGAGCAGTACTTC
>TRBV28|.|TRBJ2-1|.
CASSLSAAPGYNEQFF
TGTGCCAGCAGCCTCTCAGCGGCCCCCGGCTACAATGAGCAGTTCTTC
>TRBV7-3|TRBD2|TRBJ2-1|.
CASSPAGVYNEQFF
TGTGCCAGCAGCCCAGCGGGAGTCTACAATGAGCAGTTCTTC
>TRBV10-2|.|TRBJ1-1|.
CASSDRNLNTEAFF
TGCGCCAGCAGTGACAGGAACCTGAACACTGAAGCTTTCTTT
>TRBV5-1|.|TRBJ2-4|.
CASREGLAKNIQYF
TGCGCCAGCAGAGAAGGACTAGCCAAAAACATTCAGTACTTC